Listed below are T cell receptor beta chains from one sample, sequenced in a study of shared clonotypes between healthy human individuals. The repertoire was sequenced with immunoSEQ multiplex PCR; TCRdb's copy has only in-frame clones and lacks some. Among around 2.1 million clones listed, 90% to 95% were seen once. The material sequenced was naive CD8+ T cells from PBMCs. The receptors derive from a man aged 18 to 30 in good health. Some clones in this sample may be carry-over from other donors' samples. Both conserved end residues are part of each CDR3. Fields, in order: D gene, clone size, J gene, V gene, CDR3 protein. The D gene is left open where the match is weak. Not every row has a clone size; where given, it reads once, few, many or a size class.

d_gene: .; abundance: .; j_gene: TRBJ2-1; v_gene: TRBV28; CDR3aa: CASSLLLGGEVGEQFF
d_gene: .; abundance: .; j_gene: TRBJ2-2; v_gene: TRBV19; CDR3aa: CASSRLWPNTGELFF
d_gene: .; abundance: .; j_gene: TRBJ1-1; v_gene: TRBV4-1; CDR3aa: CASSQQGLNTEAFF
d_gene: TRBD1; abundance: .; j_gene: TRBJ2-3; v_gene: TRBV7-8; CDR3aa: CASSLLGQGGRTDTQYF
d_gene: .; abundance: .; j_gene: TRBJ2-7; v_gene: TRBV4-1; CDR3aa: CASSPSRQERAGQYF
d_gene: .; abundance: .; j_gene: TRBJ2-5; v_gene: TRBV5-4; CDR3aa: CASSVMEEYSGTQYF
d_gene: .; abundance: .; j_gene: TRBJ1-5; v_gene: TRBV28; CDR3aa: CASSFEFSNQPQHF
d_gene: .; abundance: .; j_gene: TRBJ2-5; v_gene: TRBV27; CDR3aa: CASSFLGAWETQYF
d_gene: .; abundance: .; j_gene: TRBJ1-2; v_gene: TRBV10-2; CDR3aa: CASSESGAYGYTF
d_gene: .; abundance: .; j_gene: TRBJ1-1; v_gene: TRBV7-6; CDR3aa: CASSWGGRLNTEAFF
d_gene: .; abundance: .; j_gene: TRBJ2-7; v_gene: TRBV27; CDR3aa: CASSLRASSYEQYF
d_gene: .; abundance: .; j_gene: TRBJ2-7; v_gene: TRBV5-3; CDR3aa: CARSLGEDGYEQYF
d_gene: .; abundance: .; j_gene: TRBJ2-7; v_gene: TRBV2; CDR3aa: CASSARLAYEQYF
d_gene: TRBD1; abundance: .; j_gene: TRBJ2-1; v_gene: TRBV7-3; CDR3aa: CASSLVGGSYNEQFF
d_gene: .; abundance: .; j_gene: TRBJ1-1; v_gene: TRBV19; CDR3aa: CASSRGTSNTEAFF
d_gene: .; abundance: .; j_gene: TRBJ2-7; v_gene: TRBV4-1; CDR3aa: CASSQIGGDVHEQYF
d_gene: .; abundance: .; j_gene: TRBJ1-5; v_gene: TRBV6-1; CDR3aa: CASSELFPRFQHF
d_gene: .; abundance: .; j_gene: TRBJ1-2; v_gene: TRBV15; CDR3aa: CATSRAGDYGYTF
d_gene: .; abundance: .; j_gene: TRBJ2-2; v_gene: TRBV9; CDR3aa: CASSVVFSGELFF
d_gene: .; abundance: .; j_gene: TRBJ2-7; v_gene: TRBV4-3; CDR3aa: CASSHFSGANYEQYF
d_gene: .; abundance: .; j_gene: TRBJ2-3; v_gene: TRBV10-3; CDR3aa: CAISELVEGTDTQYF
d_gene: TRBD2; abundance: .; j_gene: TRBJ2-1; v_gene: TRBV29-1; CDR3aa: CSVETSGRASEQFF
d_gene: TRBD1; abundance: once; j_gene: TRBJ2-2; v_gene: TRBV7-8; CDR3aa: CASSLGSGGRDTGELFF
d_gene: TRBD2; abundance: .; j_gene: TRBJ2-3; v_gene: TRBV6-5; CDR3aa: CANLGAGGGTDTQYF
d_gene: .; abundance: .; j_gene: TRBJ2-4; v_gene: TRBV7-8; CDR3aa: CASSLGRPNIQYF
d_gene: TRBD1; abundance: once; j_gene: TRBJ2-7; v_gene: TRBV5-6; CDR3aa: CASSPDRGNEQYF
d_gene: TRBD1; abundance: .; j_gene: TRBJ1-5; v_gene: TRBV7-6; CDR3aa: CASSLQGVPGQPQHF
d_gene: TRBD1; abundance: .; j_gene: TRBJ2-7; v_gene: TRBV11-3; CDR3aa: CASSPRQGRDEQYF
d_gene: TRBD1; abundance: .; j_gene: TRBJ2-7; v_gene: TRBV9; CDR3aa: CASSVSGTGEYEQYF
d_gene: .; abundance: .; j_gene: TRBJ1-1; v_gene: TRBV7-9; CDR3aa: CASSLPGGSNTEAFF
d_gene: .; abundance: .; j_gene: TRBJ2-5; v_gene: TRBV13; CDR3aa: CASSVGRGRETQYF
d_gene: TRBD2; abundance: .; j_gene: TRBJ2-5; v_gene: TRBV7-2; CDR3aa: CASSLGVRGGQETQYF
d_gene: .; abundance: .; j_gene: TRBJ2-5; v_gene: TRBV2; CDR3aa: CASSESKGEETQYF
d_gene: .; abundance: .; j_gene: TRBJ2-1; v_gene: TRBV4-3; CDR3aa: CASSHHRDGDSLISYNEQFF
d_gene: TRBD2; abundance: .; j_gene: TRBJ2-7; v_gene: TRBV7-8; CDR3aa: CASSSQPAGAGEQYF
d_gene: TRBD1; abundance: .; j_gene: TRBJ2-3; v_gene: TRBV11-2; CDR3aa: CASSEGQGYYHTQYF